This T cell receptor beta chain was identified during a study of blood T cell repertoires in COVID-19. Study details: T cells, B-cell-depleted T cells, or PBMCs supplied cDNA or gDNA.

The method was immunoSEQ multiplex PCR; TCRdb's version includes in-frame clones alone and lacks a portion of them. The sample holds about 180,000 clones, about 84% seen once. Trimming removed 9 bases at V and 4 bases at J, with 13 bases between. Germline-derived CDR1 and CDR2 are LNHDA and SQIVND (reference sequence). The CDR3 is 13 amino acids. The source is a person in their 70s with COVID-19, enrolled during active disease. The sample comprised peripheral blood. The chain is built from TRBV19 and TRBJ1-5, with a weak D call TRBD1 (5 bases). CDR3 DNA: TGTGCCAGCGCGGTGGGGGGAAATCAGCCCCAGCATTTT. It is translated as CASAVGGNQPQHF.